These T cell receptor beta chains were read from a single sample in a study of cytotoxic CD8 clonotypes in ibrutinib-treated CLL. This table comes from immunoSEQ multiplex PCR, and its TCRdb copy is limited to in-frame clones, with some not included. There are about 160,000 clones in the sample; about 80% occur only once, and about 4.9% lies in the top ten. The specimen comprised PBMCs, sampled after 24 months of ibrutinib treatment. These receptors came from a human donor with chronic lymphocytic leukemia. The CDR3 runs from the conserved cysteine through the conserved F or W. A D gene is named only where the DNA matches it firmly. Clone size, where shown, is once, few, many, or a class for clones that have expanded.

j_call cdr3_length d_call clone_size v_call cdr3_nt cdr3_aa
TRBJ2-7 12 . . TRBV7-2 TGTGCCAGCAGCTTGAGCAAATACGAGCAGTACTTC CASSLSKYEQYF
TRBJ2-5 14 . . TRBV6-5 TGTGCCAGCAGTTACTCGGCAGGGTTACCGACCCAGTACTTC CASSYSAGLPTQYF
TRBJ2-7 13 TRBD2 once TRBV2 TGTGCCAGTTCCGGGACTAGGAGCTACGAGCAGTACTTC CASSGTRSYEQYF
TRBJ1-1 17 TRBD1 few TRBV5-1 TGCGCCAGCAGCTTGGGGTGGACAGGGCCCCCAAACACTGAAGCTTTCTTT CASSLGWTGPPNTEAFF
TRBJ1-5 16 TRBD1 . TRBV18 TGTGCCAGCTCAAGATGGGACAGTGGGAGCAATCAGCCCCAGCATTTT CASSRWDSGSNQPQHF
TRBJ2-2 17 TRBD2 . TRBV6-4 TGTGCCAGCAAAAGCGGACTAGCGGGAGGGCCCGGCGGGGAGCTGTTTTTT CASKSGLAGGPGGELFF
TRBJ1-6 14 TRBD1 . TRBV6-1 TGTGCCAGCAGGGACAGGGGGGGAAATTCACCCCTCCACTTT CASRDRGGNSPLHF
TRBJ2-7 15 . . TRBV28 TGTGCCAGCAGCCATCTCGACAGGAGGGGCTACGAGCAGTACTTC CASSHLDRRGYEQYF
TRBJ2-7 13 . . TRBV5-4 TGTGCCAGCAGCTTTTTCGGGGCCTACGAGCAGTACTTC CASSFFGAYEQYF
TRBJ2-1 13 TRBD1 . TRBV18 TGTGCCAGCTCTTCGGAGACAGGGAATGAGCAGTTCTTC CASSSETGNEQFF
TRBJ1-1 14 . once TRBV19 TGTGCCAGTAGTATAGGGTTATGGACCACTGAAGCTTTCTTT CASSIGLWTTEAFF
TRBJ2-3 13 . . TRBV10-2 TGCGCCAGCAGTGAGTCAGGGTTGGGTACGCAGTATTTT CASSESGLGTQYF
TRBJ2-1 15 . . TRBV18 TGTGCCAGCTCACAGAACAGGCTCAGGGACAATGAGCAGTTCTTC CASSQNRLRDNEQFF
TRBJ2-7 13 . . TRBV15 TGTGCCACCAGCAGACAGGGAGCCTACGAGCAGTACTTC CATSRQGAYEQYF
TRBJ1-5 19 . . TRBV21-1 TGTGCCAGCAGCAAACCCCGGACAGGGACGGGTTATTATGATCAGCCCCAGCATTTT CASSKPRTGTGYYDQPQHF
TRBJ1-2 14 . . TRBV19 TGTGCCAGTAGTAGGGGCTACTCGGGCTATGGCTACACCTTC CASSRGYSGYGYTF
TRBJ1-2 14 . . TRBV6-5 TGTGCCAGCAGTTACTCGTGGGGTAACTATGGCTACACCTTC CASSYSWGNYGYTF
TRBJ2-3 15 TRBD1 . TRBV5-1 TGCGCCAGCAGCTTCGGGACAGGAAGGACAGATACGCAGTATTTT CASSFGTGRTDTQYF
TRBJ2-5 15 TRBD2 . TRBV28 TGTGCCAGCAGCAATCCTAGCGGGAGTGAAGAGACCCAGTACTTC CASSNPSGSEETQYF
TRBJ1-1 14 TRBD1 . TRBV7-2 TGTGCCAGCCTAGTTGGGACAGGCATGACTGAAGCTTTCTTT CASLVGTGMTEAFF
TRBJ1-2 13 TRBD1 . TRBV5-4 TGTGCCAGCAGCATAGACAGGGGCTATGGCTACACCTTC CASSIDRGYGYTF
TRBJ1-5 15 . . TRBV10-3 TGTGCCATCAGCCTGGAGTTAGGGATAAATCAGCCCCAGCATTTT CAISLELGINQPQHF
TRBJ1-5 10 . . TRBV6-1 TGTGCCAGCAGTGCCACCCTGATCCATTTT CASSATLIHF
TRBJ1-5 14 . . TRBV19 TGTGCCAGTAGTCCCGGACATAGCAATCAGCCCCAGCATTTT CASSPGHSNQPQHF
TRBJ1-5 15 . . TRBV28 TGTGCCAGCAGATACCAGGGAATTAGCAATCAGCCCCAGCATTTT CASRYQGISNQPQHF
TRBJ2-3 16 TRBD2 . TRBV19 TGTGCCAGTGCGGGGGGACTAGCGGGAGCAAGTGATACGCAGTATTTT CASAGGLAGASDTQYF
TRBJ2-7 15 . many TRBV4-3 TGCGCCAGCAGCCAACGTAGACAGGCATACTACGAGCAGTACTTC CASSQRRQAYYEQYF
TRBJ2-5 15 . . TRBV5-1 TGCGCCAGCAGCTTGGACGACTGGAGAGTGGAGACCCAGTACTTC CASSLDDWRVETQYF
TRBJ1-5 15 TRBD1 . TRBV6-5 TGTGCCAGCAGTCAGGGAATGGGACAGAAGGGGCCCCAGCATTTT CASSQGMGQKGPQHF
TRBJ1-2 12 . few TRBV6-6 TGTGCCAGCCAGGATTCTAACTATGGCTACACCTTC CASQDSNYGYTF
TRBJ2-2 13 . . TRBV11-1 TGTGCCAGCACCGTAGGGGGGCCGGGGGAGCTGTTTTTT CASTVGGPGELFF
TRBJ1-4 12 . . TRBV28 TGTGCCAGCACCTCGTCGGGATGGAAACTGTTTTTT CASTSSGWKLFF
TRBJ1-2 15 . . TRBV7-8 TGTGCCAGCAGCTCCCGGGACACGGCCCGATATGGCTACACCTTC CASSSRDTARYGYTF
TRBJ1-5 13 . . TRBV7-6 TGTGCCAGCAGCTTAGGAGGGCTGGAGCCCCAGCATTTT CASSLGGLEPQHF
TRBJ1-3 16 . few TRBV10-3 TGTGCCATCAGTGAGTCAGGACAACCTCTTGGAAACACCATATATTTT CAISESGQPLGNTIYF
TRBJ2-3 16 . . TRBV30 TGTGCCTGGAGTGTTAATATTCTAACACCCACAGATACGCAGTATTTT CAWSVNILTPTDTQYF
TRBJ2-3 13 TRBD2 . TRBV6-1 TGTGCCAGCTGCGGGGGTAGCACAGATACGCAGTATTTT CASCGGSTDTQYF
TRBJ2-1 15 TRBD2 . TRBV7-3 TGTGCCAGCAGCTTGTCTAGCGGAGGGTACAATGAGCAGTTCTTC CASSLSSGGYNEQFF
TRBJ2-7 11 TRBD1 many TRBV20-1 TGCAGTGCAGGGGGCGCCTACGAGCAGTACTTC CSAGGAYEQYF
TRBJ2-1 15 . . TRBV19 TGTGCCAGTAGTATAGGGCAAAACTCCTACAATGAGCAGTTCTTC CASSIGQNSYNEQFF
TRBJ1-1 16 TRBD1 . TRBV19 TGTGCCAGTACCACACGAAAGGGGGCGCGAGACACTGAAGCTTTCTTT CASTTRKGARDTEAFF
TRBJ2-7 13 . . TRBV28 TGTGCCAGCAGTAGGACAGTCCTATACGAGCAGTACTTC CASSRTVLYEQYF
TRBJ2-7 12 . . TRBV30 TGTGCCTTGGGACCGACCTCCTACGAGCAGTACTTC CALGPTSYEQYF
TRBJ1-1 14 . . TRBV5-6 TGTGCCAGCAGCTTGGTTTTCGCGACAACTGGAGCTTTCTTT CASSLVFATTGAFF
TRBJ1-5 14 . . TRBV5-6 TGTGCCAGCAGCTTGGGCCAGGGCTTAGGGCCCCAGCATTTT CASSLGQGLGPQHF
TRBJ2-2 13 . . TRBV30 TGTGCCTGGAGTGTACATGGGGACGGGGAGCTGTTTTTT CAWSVHGDGELFF
TRBJ1-5 15 TRBD1 once TRBV28 TGTGCCAGCAGTTTTGGTGACAGGGGGCTAGGGCCCCAGCATTTT CASSFGDRGLGPQHF
TRBJ2-7 14 TRBD1 . TRBV5-4 TGTGCCAGCAGCTTGGTGGGACAGACCTACGAGCAGTACTTC CASSLVGQTYEQYF
TRBJ2-2 16 TRBD2 . TRBV5-1 TGCGCCAGCAGTCCCTATAGCGGGGGGAACACCGGGGAGCTGTTTTTT CASSPYSGGNTGELFF
TRBJ2-2 14 TRBD1 . TRBV30 TGTGCCTGGAGGGACAGGGGGCGCGCCGGGGAGCTGTTTTTT CAWRDRGRAGELFF
TRBJ1-1 14 . . TRBV7-6 TGTGCCAGCAGCTTAGCGGTGACAGGCTCCGAAGCTTTCTTT CASSLAVTGSEAFF
TRBJ1-2 15 . once TRBV11-2 TGTGCCAGCAGCTTAGCTATCGGGACGGATTATGGCTACACCTTC CASSLAIGTDYGYTF
TRBJ1-5 14 . few TRBV19 TGTGCCAGTAGTCGACCATATAGCAATCAGCCCCAGCATTTT CASSRPYSNQPQHF
TRBJ1-1 14 . . TRBV7-6 TGTGCCAGCAGCCTCTCGGCTTTGAACACTGAAGCTTTCTTT CASSLSALNTEAFF
TRBJ1-2 14 . . TRBV28 TGTGCCAGCAGTCTCCCGAGGGGTAGCTATGGCTACACCTTC CASSLPRGSYGYTF
TRBJ2-3 16 TRBD2 . TRBV11-3 TGTGCCAGCAGCCTGGGCGGGGGAAGGGTTCAGGATACGCAGTATTTT CASSLGGGRVQDTQYF
TRBJ2-3 14 TRBD2 . TRBV5-1 TGCGCCAGCAGCTTAGCGGGGGGGCCTGATACGCAGTATTTT CASSLAGGPDTQYF